A selection of T cell receptor beta chains follows, all from one sample in a study of cytotoxic CD8 clonotypes in ibrutinib-treated CLL. Clones were sequenced by immunoSEQ multiplex PCR, and TCRdb holds only the in-frame ones, with some missing. The table has roughly 110,000 clones, roughly 57% seen once. The source was PBMCs, collected after 24 months of ibrutinib treatment. These receptors all come from a human donor with chronic lymphocytic leukemia. The CDR3 runs from the conserved cysteine through the conserved F or W. A D gene is named only where the DNA matches it firmly. Size is omitted from some rows. Given values are once, few, many or a class for expanded clones.

NA,TRBV19,NA,TRBJ2-2,CASKEGAGELFF,TGTGCCAGTAAGGAGGGGGCCGGGGAGCTGTTTTTT
NA,TRBV27,NA,TRBJ2-5,CASSLSRNQETQYF,TGTGCCAGCAGTTTATCCCGGAACCAAGAGACCCAGTACTTC
NA,TRBV15,few,TRBJ1-1,CATSFQGLGTEAFF,TGTGCCACCAGCTTTCAGGGGTTGGGCACTGAAGCTTTCTTT
NA,TRBV21-1,NA,TRBJ1-5,CASSIRDGNSNQPQHF,TGTGCCAGCAGCATCCGGGACGGTAATAGCAATCAGCCCCAGCATTTT
NA,TRBV29-1,NA,TRBJ2-1,CSVEDLDFEQFF,TGCAGCGTTGAAGATTTAGACTTTGAGCAGTTCTTC
TRBD1,TRBV5-1,NA,TRBJ1-2,CASSLGTGFGYTF,TGCGCCAGCAGCTTAGGGACAGGGTTTGGCTACACCTTC
TRBD2,TRBV7-2,NA,TRBJ2-5,CASSPGPLTSGEKGETQYF,TGTGCCAGCAGCCCCGGCCCCTTGACTAGCGGGGAGAAGGGAGAGACCCAGTACTTC
NA,TRBV7-2,NA,TRBJ1-2,CASSLASRHPNGYTF,TGTGCCAGCAGCTTAGCTAGCAGACACCCGAATGGCTACACCTTC
TRBD1,TRBV18,NA,TRBJ1-2,CASSPDRSDYGYTF,TGTGCCAGCTCACCGGACAGGTCTGACTATGGCTACACCTTC
NA,TRBV28,NA,TRBJ2-4,CASSGSTRLNIQYF,TGTGCCAGCAGTGGTTCTACTAGACTAAACATTCAGTACTTC
NA,TRBV10-3,NA,TRBJ2-3,CATAGAADTQYF,TGTGCCACCGCGGGGGCAGCAGATACGCAGTATTTT
TRBD1,TRBV9,NA,TRBJ1-6,CASSRDRDNSPLHF,TGTGCCAGCAGCCGCGACAGGGATAATTCACCCCTCCACTTT
NA,TRBV7-3,NA,TRBJ2-7,CASSLKGNYEQYF,TGTGCCAGCAGCTTAAAGGGGAATTACGAGCAGTACTTC
TRBD2,TRBV4-2,NA,TRBJ2-1,CASSQDLAGAYNEQFF,TGTGCCAGCAGCCAAGATTTGGCGGGGGCCTACAATGAGCAGTTCTTC
NA,TRBV19,NA,TRBJ1-1,CASSIGGYTEAFF,TGTGCCAGTAGTATCGGGGGTTACACTGAAGCTTTCTTT
NA,TRBV7-9,NA,TRBJ1-2,CASSLAQWELANYGYTF,TGTGCCAGCAGCTTAGCGCAGTGGGAGTTAGCTAACTATGGCTACACCTTC
NA,TRBV7-6,NA,TRBJ1-5,CASSRTESNQPQHF,TGTGCCAGCAGCCGGACAGAGAGCAATCAGCCCCAGCATTTT
NA,TRBV11-3,NA,TRBJ2-1,CASSPSGYEQFF,TGTGCCAGCAGCCCTAGTGGTTATGAGCAGTTCTTC
TRBD2,TRBV5-1,NA,TRBJ2-5,CASSLASGGAETQYF,TGCGCCAGCAGCTTGGCTAGCGGGGGGGCGGAGACCCAGTACTTC
NA,TRBV6-6,medium-sized,TRBJ1-1,CATLVTPTMNTEAFF,TGTGCCACCCTTGTAACCCCGACCATGAACACTGAAGCTTTCTTT
TRBD1,TRBV7-2,NA,TRBJ1-1,CASSRQGSWDTEAFF,TGTGCCAGCAGTCGACAGGGAAGTTGGGACACTGAAGCTTTCTTT
NA,TRBV6-6,few,TRBJ2-7,CATSQGLTYEQYF,TGTGCCACATCGCAGGGCTTAACCTACGAGCAGTACTTC
TRBD1,TRBV6-1,many,TRBJ1-6,CASRDRGNSPLHF,TGTGCCAGCAGGGACAGGGGTAATTCACCCCTCCACTTT
NA,TRBV28,few,TRBJ1-5,CASSLGGDQPQHF,TGTGCCAGCAGTTTAGGGGGGGATCAGCCCCAGCATTTT
TRBD1,TRBV19,NA,TRBJ1-3,CASTSGGTGNTIYF,TGTGCCAGTACCTCAGGGGGAACTGGAAACACCATATATTTT
NA,TRBV30,NA,TRBJ1-3,CAWSVGGAGNTIYF,TGTGCCTGGAGTGTTGGGGGGGCTGGAAACACCATATATTTT
NA,TRBV2,NA,TRBJ1-6,CASRVEIGSPLHF,TGTGCCAGTCGGGTGGAGATAGGTTCACCCCTCCACTTT
NA,TRBV5-8,NA,TRBJ2-2,CASRGTENTGELFF,TGTGCCAGCAGGGGCACGGAGAACACCGGGGAGCTGTTTTTT
NA,TRBV30,NA,TRBJ2-5,CAWSGRVQETQYF,TGTGCCTGGAGTGGACGTGTTCAAGAGACCCAGTACTTC
TRBD1,TRBV28,NA,TRBJ2-2,CASTGGGTGELFF,TGTGCCAGCACAGGGGGTGGCACCGGGGAGCTGTTTTTT
NA,TRBV18,NA,TRBJ2-7,CASSPGYEQYF,TGTGCCAGCTCACCAGGTTACGAGCAGTACTTC
NA,TRBV7-8,NA,TRBJ1-1,CASSTTLLDGAFF,TGTGCCAGCAGCACGACACTTTTGGATGGAGCTTTCTTT
TRBD1,TRBV9,many,TRBJ2-5,CASSTMTGAVTETQYF,TGTGCCAGCAGCACCATGACAGGGGCTGTAACCGAGACCCAGTACTTC
TRBD1,TRBV7-9,NA,TRBJ1-1,CASSLTGVSTEAFF,TGTGCCAGCAGCTTAACAGGGGTAAGCACTGAAGCTTTCTTT
NA,TRBV9,NA,TRBJ2-5,CASSGVPQGTGETQYF,TGTGCCAGCAGCGGGGTCCCACAGGGGACTGGGGAGACCCAGTACTTC
NA,TRBV2,NA,TRBJ2-6,CASTSLGFGGANVLTF,TGTGCCAGCACCAGTCTGGGGTTTGGTGGGGCCAACGTCCTGACTTTC
TRBD2,TRBV7-3,many,TRBJ2-5,CASSVGRGPQETQYF,TGTGCCAGCAGCGTCGGGAGGGGCCCACAAGAGACCCAGTACTTC
TRBD1,TRBV5-1,many,TRBJ1-6,CASSVTGYESPLHF,TGCGCCAGCAGCGTGACAGGGTACGAGTCACCCCTCCACTTT
NA,TRBV7-9,medium-sized,TRBJ1-6,CASSLGDSANSPLHF,TGTGCCAGCAGCTTGGGGGATTCGGCTAATTCACCCCTCCACTTT
NA,TRBV7-6,few,TRBJ2-1,CASSLNNEQFF,TGTGCCAGCAGCTTAAACAATGAGCAGTTCTTC
NA,TRBV30,NA,TRBJ1-5,CAWSVKGVGNQPQHF,TGTGCCTGGAGTGTAAAAGGGGTAGGAAATCAGCCCCAGCATTTT
NA,TRBV18,once,TRBJ1-1,CASSPKTGAGTEAFF,TGTGCCAGCTCACCCAAAACGGGGGCCGGCACTGAAGCTTTCTTT
NA,TRBV6-6,few,TRBJ2-7,CATRIDTSYEQYF,TGTGCCACCCGTATCGACACTTCCTACGAGCAGTACTTC
NA,TRBV18,NA,TRBJ2-7,CASSRTDNPYEQYF,TGTGCCAGCTCAAGAACGGACAACCCCTACGAGCAGTACTTC
NA,TRBV19,NA,TRBJ2-3,CASSVPRETQYF,TGTGCCAGTAGCGTCCCCAGGGAGACGCAGTATTTT
NA,TRBV28,NA,TRBJ1-2,CASSLDLTNYGYTF,TGTGCCAGCAGTTTGGACCTCACTAACTATGGCTACACCTTC
NA,TRBV18,NA,TRBJ2-7,CASARLREQYF,TGTGCCAGCGCCCGTTTACGGGAGCAGTACTTC
TRBD2,TRBV25-1,NA,TRBJ2-5,CASKEGGETQYF,TGTGCCAGCAAGGAGGGAGGGGAGACCCAGTACTTC
TRBD1,TRBV30,NA,TRBJ1-2,CAWSAGTGGYTF,TGTGCCTGGAGTGCCGGGACAGGGGGCTACACCTTC
TRBD1,TRBV11-2,once,TRBJ1-1,CASSLRQGLKNTEAFF,TGTGCCAGCAGCCTCCGACAGGGGCTGAAGAACACTGAAGCTTTCTTT
NA,TRBV23-1,few,TRBJ1-5,CASSQSWEYRSSNQPQHF,TGCGCCAGCAGTCAATCTTGGGAATACAGGAGTAGCAATCAGCCCCAGCATTTT
TRBD2,TRBV29-1,NA,TRBJ2-3,CSVVGGKDTQYF,TGCAGCGTTGTCGGGGGGAAAGATACGCAGTATTTT
TRBD1,TRBV29-1,NA,TRBJ1-1,CSVERNRGVNTEAFF,TGCAGCGTTGAAAGGAACAGGGGCGTGAACACTGAAGCTTTCTTT
NA,TRBV30,NA,TRBJ2-6,CAWSVGFGGANVLTF,TGTGCCTGGTCGGTTGGGTTCGGTGGGGCCAACGTCCTGACTTTC
NA,TRBV28,NA,TRBJ1-6,CASSSLSPLHF,TGTGCCAGCAGTTCGTTGTCACCCCTCCACTTT